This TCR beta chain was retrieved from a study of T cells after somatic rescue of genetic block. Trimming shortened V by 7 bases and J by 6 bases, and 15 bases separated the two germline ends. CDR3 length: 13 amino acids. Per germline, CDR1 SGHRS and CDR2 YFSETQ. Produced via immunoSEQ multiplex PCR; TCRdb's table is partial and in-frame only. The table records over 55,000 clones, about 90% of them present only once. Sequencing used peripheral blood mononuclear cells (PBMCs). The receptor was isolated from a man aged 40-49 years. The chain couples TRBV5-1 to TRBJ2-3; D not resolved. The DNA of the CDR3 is TGCGCCAGCGCCGCCTATGAATGGGATACGCAGTATTTT. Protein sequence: CASAAYEWDTQYF.